These T cell receptor beta chains were read from a single sample in a study of beta chain features in type 1 diabetes. Here immunoSEQ multiplex PCR was the method, and the copy in TCRdb shows in-frame clones only, minus some. This sample has under 400,000 clones, with about 12% found just once. Specimen: naive CD4+ T cells from blood. The receptors come from a woman under 30 with type 1 diabetes. The CDR3 runs from the conserved cysteine through the conserved F or W. A D gene is named only where the DNA matches it firmly. Rows may omit the clone size; those that give it use once, few, many or a size class.

V,D,size,J,CDR3,DNA
TRBV19,.,.,TRBJ2-5,CASDSGDQETQYF,TGTGCCAGTGATTCAGGGGACCAAGAGACCCAGTACTTC
TRBV7-2,TRBD1,few,TRBJ2-7,CASSRDRVYEQYF,TGTGCCAGCAGCCGGGACAGGGTCTACGAGCAGTACTTC
TRBV5-1,.,.,TRBJ1-3,CASRLGSSGNTIYF,TGCGCCAGCAGGTTGGGGAGCTCTGGAAACACCATATATTTT
TRBV7-9,.,.,TRBJ1-5,CASSLASGGNQPQHF,TGTGCCAGCAGCTTAGCGTCAGGGGGCAATCAGCCCCAGCATTTT
TRBV9,.,.,TRBJ2-5,CASSVNAGGHQETQYF,TGTGCCAGCAGCGTAAACGCCGGGGGGCACCAAGAGACCCAGTACTTC
TRBV11-2,TRBD1,.,TRBJ1-2,CASSLVSQGGYGYTF,TGTGCCAGCAGCTTAGTGTCCCAGGGGGGCTATGGCTACACCTTC
TRBV30,.,few,TRBJ2-3,CAWTRTATGSDTQYF,TGTGCCTGGACCCGGACAGCGACTGGTTCAGATACGCAGTATTTT
TRBV5-6,.,.,TRBJ2-7,CASSLGTYEQYF,TGTGCCAGCAGCTTAGGGACTTACGAGCAGTACTTC
TRBV9,TRBD1,.,TRBJ1-2,CASSGPGQGPSNYGYTF,TGTGCCAGCAGCGGGCCGGGACAGGGCCCCTCTAACTATGGCTACACCTTC
TRBV14,.,few,TRBJ2-1,CASSQAVSYNEQFF,TGTGCCAGCAGCCAAGCGGTTTCCTACAATGAGCAGTTCTTC
TRBV5-4,.,.,TRBJ2-7,CASSLAGRSSYEQYF,TGTGCCAGCAGCTTGGCTGGGAGGAGCTCCTACGAGCAGTACTTC
TRBV5-1,TRBD1,.,TRBJ2-2,CASDRGPPNTGELFF,TGCGCCAGCGACAGGGGACCTCCGAACACCGGGGAGCTGTTTTTT
TRBV6-5,TRBD2,few,TRBJ2-3,CASSSVAGRGTQYF,TGTGCCAGCAGTTCCGTGGCGGGGAGGGGTACGCAGTATTTT
TRBV4-1,.,.,TRBJ2-7,CASSYLGEQYF,TGCGCCAGCAGCTACCTAGGAGAGCAGTACTTC
TRBV5-4,.,few,TRBJ1-2,CASSFEGLGHYGYTF,TGTGCCAGCAGCTTCGAAGGTCTGGGCCACTATGGCTACACCTTC
TRBV28,.,.,TRBJ1-2,CASSSGGIYGYTF,TGTGCCAGCAGTTCTGGGGGGATCTATGGCTACACCTTC
TRBV4-1,TRBD2,.,TRBJ2-5,CASSQTGLALETQYF,TGCGCCAGCAGCCAAACGGGACTAGCGTTAGAGACCCAGTACTTC
TRBV30,TRBD2,.,TRBJ2-3,CAWSVGSAGNTDTQYF,TGTGCCTGGAGTGTCGGTTCAGCGGGAAACACAGATACGCAGTATTTT
TRBV18,.,.,TRBJ2-1,CASSPGGEQFF,TGTGCCAGCTCACCAGGCGGTGAGCAGTTCTTC
TRBV5-4,.,.,TRBJ2-3,CASTLQGGDTQYF,TGTGCCAGCACCCTACAGGGAGGGGATACGCAGTATTTT
TRBV20-1,.,few,TRBJ2-7,CSARDTGGEYF,TGCAGTGCTAGAGATACCGGGGGAGAGTACTTC
TRBV5-6,.,.,TRBJ2-5,CAGAAGYQETQYF,TGTGCCGGCGCCGCGGGTTATCAAGAGACCCAGTACTTC
TRBV15,.,few,TRBJ2-3,CATSRDPAHASLLGTDTQYF,TGTGCCACCAGCAGAGACCCCGCCCATGCTAGTCTACTTGGCACAGATACGCAGTATTTT
TRBV5-1,TRBD2,.,TRBJ2-1,CASSLALAGNEQFF,TGCGCCAGCAGCTTGGCCCTAGCGGGTAATGAGCAGTTCTTC
TRBV6-5,TRBD1,.,TRBJ2-3,CASSLGQGYTDTQYF,TGTGCCAGCAGCCTGGGACAGGGGTACACAGATACGCAGTATTTT